Listed here is a single T cell receptor beta chain. No antigen is known for it. The source of the sample is a study of cytomegalovirus exposure and HLA in healthy donors. Study outcomes and limitations: TCR beta chains associated with HLA were, in a later analysis, more clonally expanded than equally common others.

Each donor's status was that of a healthy bone marrow donor. The ends were cut back, 6 bases at V and 0 bases at J, with 12 bases in the middle. There are 15 residues in the CDR3. Germline loops: CDR1 MNHNS, CDR2 SASEGT. Vbeta (60) and Jbeta (13) primers were used in the PCR. Here immunoSEQ multiplex PCR was the method, and the copy in TCRdb shows in-frame clones only, minus some. Seen here are about 97,000 clones, roughly 74% observed once, and the top ten hold approximately 2%. The receptor was derived from a woman aged 40-49 years in good health and CMV-seronegative. The chain uses TRBV6-1 and TRBJ1-3, with a weak D call TRBD1 (5 bases). The sequenced material came from PBMCs. The CDR3 DNA follows: TGTGCCAGCAGGGACACCGGTTACTCTGGAAACACCATATATTTT. As protein: CASRDTGYSGNTIYF.